This entry lists 18 T cell receptor beta chains sequenced from one sample in a study of OX40 agonist ivuxolimab in advanced cancers. This table comes from immunoSEQ multiplex PCR, and its TCRdb copy is limited to in-frame clones, with some not included. Of 70,000 to 85,000 clones in the sample, roughly 87% were seen once. The starting material was CD4+ or CD8+ T cells sorted from blood, obtained in a trial of the OX40 agonist ivuxolimab. The source is an adult with an advanced solid tumor such as melanoma, head and neck, liver or kidney cancer.

The CDR3 loop reads CASSLVAGRSYEQYF. The CDR3 coding sequence is TGTGCCAGCAGCTTAGTAGCAGGGCGGAGCTACGAGCAGTACTTC. The chain couples TRBV7-2 to TRBJ2-7; a possible D gene is TRBD1 (5 bases). This CDR3 has 15 residues. V was clipped by 1 base and J by 3 bases, with 13 bases between them. In germline, CDR1 is SGHTA, CDR2 FQGNSA.

This clone occurred once. The chain is built from TRBV7-2 and TRBJ2-7; maybe TRBD1 (6 bases). The CDR3 spans 15 residues. Trimming took 3 bases from V and 2 from J, leaving 14 bases between them. Germline lookup yields CDR1 SGHTA and CDR2 FQGNSA. CDR3 sequence: CASSFRGTTPYEQYF. The DNA of the CDR3 is TGTGCCAGCAGCTTTAGGGGGACAACACCCTACGAGCAGTACTTC. The full variable domain, with the rest looked up from reference TRBV7-2 and TRBJ2-7, is GAGVSQSPSNKVTEKGKDVELRCDPISGHTALYWYRQSLGQGLEFLIYFQGNSAPDKSGLPSDRFSAERTGGSVSTLTIQRTQQEDSAVYLCASSFRGTTPYEQYFGPGTRLTVT.

This clone was recorded once. The gene calls are TRBV18 and TRBJ1-1; unclear D gene. The V and J ends lost 0 bases and 5 bases respectively, with 13 bases between them. The CDR3 consists of 15 residues. CDR1 KGHSH and CDR2 LQKENI come from the germline V gene. This chain's CDR3 is CASSPPNSLHTEAFF. CDR3 in DNA: TGTGCCAGCTCACCACCGAACTCCTTGCATACTGAAGCTTTCTTT.

The rearrangement joins TRBV19 to TRBJ1-1; D may be TRBD1 (5 bases). Between the trimmed V and J ends, which lost 7 bases and 2 bases, there was a span of 23 bases. Germline V gene sequence: CDR1 LNHDA, CDR2 SQIVND (reference sequence). The CDR3 has 17 residues. In nucleotides, the CDR3 is TGTGCCAGTAAGCGGGGGTCTCTGGCAGGCGAAAACACTGAAGCTTTCTTT. As protein: CASKRGSLAGENTEAFF.

This clone was counted once. The chain links TRBV9 to TRBJ2-1; 13 bases agree with TRBD2. Germline V gene data show CDR1 as SGDLS and CDR2 as YYNGEE. CDR3 length: 15 amino acids. Losses at the gene ends were 2 bases for V and 7 bases for J; bases not matched to a gene: 3. CDR3 protein: CASSVGTSGANEQFF. The CDR3 region has the DNA TGTGCCAGCAGCGTGGGGACTAGCGGGGCTAATGAGCAGTTCTTC. Looking up the rest from reference TRBV9 and TRBJ2-1 gives the full variable domain: DSGVTQTPKHLITATGQRVTLRCSPRSGDLSVYWYQQSLDQGLQFLIQYYNGEERAKGNILERFSAQQFPDLHSELNLSSLELGDSALYFCASSVGTSGANEQFFGPGTRLTVL.

This clone was counted a few times. The V and J genes are TRBV14 and TRBJ2-5; D uncertain. Per the germline V gene, CDR1 is SGHDN and CDR2 is FVKESK. The length of the CDR3 is 13 residues. V shed 0 bases and J shed 9 bases, with 11 bases lying between them. This chain's CDR3 is CASSQDRQGAQYF. In nucleotides, the CDR3 is TGTGCCAGCAGCCAAGACCGGCAAGGTGCCCAGTACTTC.

The chain has TRBV6-6 and TRBJ1-5; 10 bases fit TRBD1. Germline CDR1 is MNHNY and CDR2 is SVGAGI (reference sequence). This CDR3 is 14 amino acids long. With 7 bases clipped from V and 6 bases from J, the junction kept 6 bases outside the gene matches. CDR3 sequence reads: CASTLTGGIQPQHF. In DNA, the CDR3 is TGTGCCAGCACCCTGACAGGGGGCATTCAGCCCCAGCATTTT.

V gene TRBV5-1 combines with J gene TRBJ2-7; D is uncertain. The CDR3 contains 11 residues. V lost 0 bases and J lost 5, with 3 bases in between. CDR1 and CDR2 (germline): SGHRS, YFSETQ. Written as DNA, the CDR3 is TGCGCCAGCAGCTTGGAAGACGAGCAGTACTTC. This sequence encodes CASSLEDEQYF.

The chain recombines TRBV19 with TRBJ2-4; D might be TRBD2 (7 bases). Trimming took off 4 bases at V and 4 bases at J, with 17 bases between the two ends. This CDR3 has 16 residues. Germline V gene data show CDR1 as LNHDA and CDR2 as SQIVND (reference sequence). Here the CDR3 reads CASSTGDGGSKNIQYF. DNA for the CDR3: TGTGCCAGTAGTACAGGGGACGGGGGGTCAAAAAACATTCAGTACTTC.

The V call is TRBV11-3, the J call TRBJ1-5; D gene ambiguous. Germline CDR1 is SGHNT and CDR2 is YENEEA. This CDR3 comprises 16 residues. V was pared by 2 bases and J by 4 bases, with 15 bases between. The CDR3 DNA sequence: TGTGCCAGCAGCTTACTTCATGTGGCAGATAATCAGCCCCAGCATTTT. This gives the protein CASSLLHVADNQPQHF.

The chain combines TRBV29-1 with TRBJ1-2; no clear D. V lost 2 bases and J 5 bases, leaving 3 bases between the germline ends. CDR3 length: 10 amino acids. Looked up from germline, CDR1 is SQVTM and CDR2 is ANQGSEA. CDR3 region: CSVEKYGYTF. The CDR3 DNA reads as TGCAGCGTTGAAAAATATGGCTACACCTTC.

The chain combines TRBV5-8 with TRBJ2-7, with unresolved D. This CDR3 contains 13 residues. CDR1 and CDR2 (germline): SGHTS, YDEGEE. V shed 3 bases and J shed 7 bases, with 14 bases lying between them. The CDR3 spells CASSSIPGWEQYF. The DNA of the CDR3 is TGTGCCAGCAGCTCCATCCCTGGGTGGGAGCAGTACTTC.

V and J are TRBV18 and TRBJ2-3; possibly TRBD2 for D (6 bases). V lost 3 bases, J lost 2 bases, and 12 bases lay in between. The germline CDR1 and CDR2 sequences are KGHSH and LQKENI. This CDR3 region has 15 residues. The CDR3 DNA follows: TGTGCCAGCTCACCGGGACTGGGTTTCACAGATACGCAGTATTTT. Protein product: CASSPGLGFTDTQYF. Drawing the rest from reference TRBV18 and TRBJ2-3, the complete variable domain is NAGVMQNPRHLVRRRGQEARLRCSPMKGHSHVYWYRQLPEEGLKFMVYLQKENIIDESGMPKERFSAEFPKEGPSILRIQQVVRGDSAAYFCASSPGLGFTDTQYFGPGTRLTVL.

The chain employs TRBV14 and TRBJ2-7; tentative D call: TRBD2 (6 bases). Germline V gene sequence: CDR1 SGHDN, CDR2 FVKESK. Trimming cost V 2 bases and J 0 bases, with 11 bases left between them. The CDR3 is 15 amino acids. The CDR3 bases are TGTGCCAGCAGCCAAAGGGGACTCAGCTCCTACGAGCAGTACTTC. Translated, it gives CASSQRGLSSYEQYF.

The sample holds a few counts of this clone. The chain is built from TRBV5-1 and TRBJ1-4; tentatively, D is TRBD1 (5 bases). Germline CDR1 reads SGHRS; CDR2 reads YFSETQ. V was pared by 4 bases and J by 4 bases, with 11 bases between. The CDR3 spans 14 residues. CDR3 nucleotide sequence: TGCGCCAGCAGCGCCCGGGACGGTAATGAAAAACTGTTTTTT. It translates to CASSARDGNEKLFF. Filled out from reference TRBV5-1 and TRBJ1-4, the complete variable domain reads KAGVTQTPRYLIKTRGQQVTLSCSPISGHRSVSWYQQTPGQGLQFLFEYFSETQRNKGNFPGRFSGRQFSNSRSEMNVSTLELGDSALYLCASSARDGNEKLFFGSGTQLSVL.

The gene calls are TRBV28 and TRBJ1-5, with D uncertain. CDR1 and CDR2 (germline): MDHEN, SYDVKM. Trimming left V 9 bases short and J 6 bases short, with 15 bases between. The CDR3 consists of 13 residues. The CDR3 spells CASHGFRGQPQHF. DNA for the CDR3: TGTGCCAGTCACGGCTTCCGGGGTCAGCCCCAGCATTTT. The variable domain in full, with the rest retrieved from reference TRBV28 and TRBJ1-5, is DVKVTQSSRYLVKRTGEKVFLECVQDMDHENMFWYRQDPGLGLRLIYFSYDVKMKEKGDIPEGYSVSREKKERFSLILESASTNQTSMYLCASHGFRGQPQHFGDGTRLSIL.

The chain carries TRBV13 and TRBJ2-7; D call uncertain. V gave up 0 bases and J gave up 5 bases, with 11 bases separating them. This CDR3 is built from 14 residues. The germline CDR1 and CDR2 sequences are PRHDT and FYEKMQ (reference sequence). This CDR3 reads CASSLGQSPDEQYF. CDR3 DNA: TGTGCCAGCAGCTTAGGCCAGAGCCCAGACGAGCAGTACTTC. The whole variable domain, filled in from reference TRBV13 and TRBJ2-7, reads AAGVIQSPRHLIKEKRETATLKCYPIPRHDTVYWYQQGPGQDPQFLISFYEKMQSDKGSIPDRFSAQQFSDYHSELNMSSLELGDSALYFCASSLGQSPDEQYFGPGTRLTVT.

This sequence joins TRBV30 and TRBJ2-5; 7 nucleotides align to TRBD1. Per the germline V gene, CDR1 is GTSNPN and CDR2 is SVGIG (reference sequence). The CDR3 spans 14 residues. V shed 2 bases, J shed 5 bases, and the junction held 8 bases outside the gene matches. CDR3 in DNA: TGTGCCTGGAGTCCCGACAGGGTGGGTGAGACCCAGTACTTC. Translating it yields CAWSPDRVGETQYF.